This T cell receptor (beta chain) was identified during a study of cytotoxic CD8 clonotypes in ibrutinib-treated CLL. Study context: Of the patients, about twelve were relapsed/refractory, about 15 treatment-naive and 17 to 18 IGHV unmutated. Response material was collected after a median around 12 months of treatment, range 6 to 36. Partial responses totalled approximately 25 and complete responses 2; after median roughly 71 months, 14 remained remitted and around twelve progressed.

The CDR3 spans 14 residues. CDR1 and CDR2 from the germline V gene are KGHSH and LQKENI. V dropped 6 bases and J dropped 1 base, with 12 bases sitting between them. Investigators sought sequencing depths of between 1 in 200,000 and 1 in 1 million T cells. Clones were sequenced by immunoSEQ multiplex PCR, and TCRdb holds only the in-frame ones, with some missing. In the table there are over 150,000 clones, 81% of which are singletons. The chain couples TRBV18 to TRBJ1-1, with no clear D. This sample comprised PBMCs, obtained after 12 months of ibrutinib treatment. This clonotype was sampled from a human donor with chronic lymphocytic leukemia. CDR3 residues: CASSLTLGNTEAFF. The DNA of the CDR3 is TGTGCCAGCTCCCTCACCCTGGGGAACACTGAAGCTTTCTTT.